This T cell receptor (beta chain) derives from a study of blood T cell repertoires in COVID-19. The overall study: T cells, B-cell-depleted T cells, or PBMCs provided the cDNA or gDNA that served as material.

The CDR3 contains 18 residues. Germline CDR1 reads SGDLS; CDR2 reads YYNGEE. V was trimmed by 1 base and J by 6 bases, leaving 24 bases between them. The data were produced by immunoSEQ multiplex PCR, yet TCRdb's version contains in-frame clones alone and is incomplete. Here the sample spans about 270,000 clones, 86% being singletons. The rearrangement uses TRBV9 and TRBJ2-3, with D possibly TRBD1 on 6 matching bases. This receptor was taken from a woman aged 55-75 years who had recovered from COVID-19. Sequencing used peripheral blood. The CDR3 region is CASSVKVVVQGNRDTQYF. DNA for the CDR3: TGTGCCAGCAGCGTAAAGGTGGTTGTACAGGGTAATAGGGATACGCAGTATTTT.